The 7 T cell receptor beta chains listed next were all sequenced from one sample in a study of blood T cell repertoires in COVID-19. The protocol was immunoSEQ multiplex PCR, while the TCRdb copy is restricted to in-frame clones and leaves out a portion. The sample lists 70,000 to 90,000 clones, more than 80% occurring once. The sequenced sample consisted of peripheral blood. Receptors originate from a woman in her sixties or seventies with acute or convalescent COVID-19.

The rearrangement links TRBV19 to TRBJ2-2, with no clear D. This CDR3 has 14 amino acids. CDR1 is LNHDA, CDR2 SQIVND, per germline (reference sequence). V gave up 1 base and J gave up 6 bases, with 9 bases separating them. The CDR3 protein is CASSIGSRSGELFF. The CDR3 bases are TGTGCCAGTAGTATAGGTTCCCGGTCCGGGGAGCTGTTTTTT. Looking up the rest from reference TRBV19 and TRBJ2-2 gives the full variable domain: DGGITQSPKYLFRKEGQNVTLSCEQNLNHDAMYWYRQDPGQGLRLIYYSQIVNDFQKGDIAEGYSVSREKKESFPLTVTSAQKNPTAFYLCASSIGSRSGELFFGEGSRLTVL.

The chain carries TRBV19 and TRBJ1-6; the match to TRBD1 covers 9 bases. Germline V gives CDR1 LNHDA, CDR2 SQIVND (reference sequence). The CDR3 extends over 14 amino acids. Trimming took 7 bases from V and 5 from J; bases not matched to a gene: 3. CDR3 residues: CASNDRGDNSPLHF. The CDR3 DNA sequence: TGTGCCAGTAATGACAGGGGGGATAATTCACCCCTCCACTTT.

This sequence joins TRBV19 and TRBJ2-4; 9 bases align to TRBD1. CDR1 and CDR2 from the germline V gene are LNHDA and SQIVND (reference sequence). The CDR3 runs to 15 residues. J gave up 6 bases and V 1 base, and 4 bases lay outside the gene matches. The CDR3 DNA reads TGTGCCAGTAGTATAGCGGGGACAGGGATAAACATTCAGTACTTC. Residues: CASSIAGTGINIQYF.

The V gene is TRBV19, the J gene TRBJ1-5, with TRBD1 matching 9 bases. V shed 7 bases and J 4 bases; nucleotides not matched to a gene: 5. The germline V gene encodes CDR1 LNHDA and CDR2 SQIVND (reference sequence). The CDR3 runs to 14 residues. The CDR3 region has the DNA TGTGCCAGTAAAACACAGGGGGCTAATCAGCCCCAGCATTTT. Its protein is CASKTQGANQPQHF.

The genes are TRBV5-4 and TRBJ2-4; D is perhaps TRBD2 (7 bases). This CDR3 is built from 14 residues. Trimming removed 0 bases from V and 6 bases from J, with 10 bases in between. Germline values: CDR1 SGHNT, CDR2 YYREEE (reference sequence). The CDR3 sequence: CASSLEGGANIQYF. CDR3 DNA sequence: TGTGCCAGCAGCTTGGAGGGGGGGGCAAACATTCAGTACTTC.

The CDR3 DNA reads as TGTGCCAGCAGCTTAGATTTAACAGGCTACACCTTC. Protein product: CASSLDLTGYTF. The rearrangement joins TRBV11-2 to TRBJ1-2; D ambiguous. The CDR3 is 12 residues long. V was clipped by 0 bases and J by 8 bases, with 7 bases between them. Germline lookup yields CDR1 SGHAT and CDR2 FQNNGV. The full variable domain, completed using reference TRBV11-2 and TRBJ1-2, is EAGVAQSPRYKIIEKRQSVAFWCNPISGHATLYWYQQILGQGPKLLIQFQNNGVVDDSQLPKDRFSAERLKGVDSTLKIQPAKLEDSAVYLCASSLDLTGYTFGSGTRLTVV.

The rearrangement uses TRBV27 and TRBJ2-7; tentative D call: TRBD2 (6 bases). The CDR3 is 14 residues long. Germline CDR1 reads MNHEY; CDR2 reads SMNVEV (reference sequence). V dropped 6 bases and J dropped 0 bases, with 12 bases sitting between them. This CDR3 is CASRSGPISYEQYV. In DNA, the CDR3 is TGTGCCAGCAGAAGCGGGCCAATCTCCTACGAGCAGTACGTC.